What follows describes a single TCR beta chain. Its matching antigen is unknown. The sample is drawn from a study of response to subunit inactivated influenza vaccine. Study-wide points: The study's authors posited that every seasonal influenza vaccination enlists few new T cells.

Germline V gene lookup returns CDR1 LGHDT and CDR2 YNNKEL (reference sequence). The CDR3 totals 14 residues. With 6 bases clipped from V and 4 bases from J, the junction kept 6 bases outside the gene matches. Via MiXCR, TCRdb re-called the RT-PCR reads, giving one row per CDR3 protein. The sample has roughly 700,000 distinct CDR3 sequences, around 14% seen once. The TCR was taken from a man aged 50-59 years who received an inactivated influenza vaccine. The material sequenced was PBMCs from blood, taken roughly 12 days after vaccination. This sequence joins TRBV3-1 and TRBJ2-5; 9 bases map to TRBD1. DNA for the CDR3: TGTGCCAGCAGTCAAACAGGGGGCTTAGAGACCCAGTACTTC. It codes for CASSQTGGLETQYF.